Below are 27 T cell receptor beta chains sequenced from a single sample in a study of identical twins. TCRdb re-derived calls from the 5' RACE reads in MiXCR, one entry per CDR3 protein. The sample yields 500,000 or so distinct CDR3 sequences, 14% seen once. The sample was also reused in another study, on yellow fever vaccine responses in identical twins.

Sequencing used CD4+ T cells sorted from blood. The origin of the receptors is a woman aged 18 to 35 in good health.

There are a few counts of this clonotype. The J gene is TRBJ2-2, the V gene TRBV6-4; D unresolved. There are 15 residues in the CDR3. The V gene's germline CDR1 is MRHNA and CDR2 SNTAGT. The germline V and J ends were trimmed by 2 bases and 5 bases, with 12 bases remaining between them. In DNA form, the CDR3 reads TGTGCCAGCAGTGACGATTTCGGTGGGACCGGGGAGCTGTTTTTT. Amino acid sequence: CASSDDFGGTGELFF.

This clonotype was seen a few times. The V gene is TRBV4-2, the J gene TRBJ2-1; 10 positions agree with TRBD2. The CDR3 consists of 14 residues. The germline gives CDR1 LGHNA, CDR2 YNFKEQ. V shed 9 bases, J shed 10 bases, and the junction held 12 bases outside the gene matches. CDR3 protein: CASQIAGGSLEQFF. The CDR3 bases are TGTGCCAGTCAAATAGCGGGAGGATCATTAGAGCAGTTCTTC.

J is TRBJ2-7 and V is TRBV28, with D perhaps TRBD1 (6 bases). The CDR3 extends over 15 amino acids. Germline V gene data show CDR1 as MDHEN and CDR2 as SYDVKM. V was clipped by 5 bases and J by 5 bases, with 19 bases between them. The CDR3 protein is CASSPAQGIGHEQYF. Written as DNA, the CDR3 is TGTGCCAGCAGTCCGGCACAGGGAATTGGACACGAGCAGTACTTC.

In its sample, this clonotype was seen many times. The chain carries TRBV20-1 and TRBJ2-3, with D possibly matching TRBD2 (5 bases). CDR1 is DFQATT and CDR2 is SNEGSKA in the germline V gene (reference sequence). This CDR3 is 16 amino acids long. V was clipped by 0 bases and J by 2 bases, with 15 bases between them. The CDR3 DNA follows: TGCAGTGCTAGAGATCAGGTGTTAGCGCACACAGATACGCAGTATTTT. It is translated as CSARDQVLAHTDTQYF.

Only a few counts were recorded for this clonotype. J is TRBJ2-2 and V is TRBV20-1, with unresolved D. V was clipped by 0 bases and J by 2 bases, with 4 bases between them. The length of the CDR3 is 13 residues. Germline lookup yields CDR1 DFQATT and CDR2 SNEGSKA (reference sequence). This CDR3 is CSARDPNTGELFF. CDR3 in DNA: TGCAGTGCTAGAGACCCTAACACCGGGGAGCTGTTTTTT.

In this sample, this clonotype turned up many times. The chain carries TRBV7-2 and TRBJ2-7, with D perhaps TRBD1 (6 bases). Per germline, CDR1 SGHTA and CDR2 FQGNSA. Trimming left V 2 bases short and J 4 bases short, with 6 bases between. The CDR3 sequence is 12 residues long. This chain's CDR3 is CASSLTGYEQYF. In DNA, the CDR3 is TGTGCCAGCAGCTTAACAGGGTACGAGCAGTACTTC.

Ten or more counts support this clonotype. The CDR3 spells CASSLAASGNQPQHF. In DNA form, the CDR3 reads TGTGCCAGCAGTTTGGCAGCATCAGGGAATCAGCCCCAGCATTTT. The V call is TRBV12-3 or TRBV12-4, the J call TRBJ1-5, with D possibly being TRBD1 (5 bases). The germline V and J ends were trimmed by 3 bases and 4 bases, with 13 bases remaining between them. The CDR3 contains 15 residues.

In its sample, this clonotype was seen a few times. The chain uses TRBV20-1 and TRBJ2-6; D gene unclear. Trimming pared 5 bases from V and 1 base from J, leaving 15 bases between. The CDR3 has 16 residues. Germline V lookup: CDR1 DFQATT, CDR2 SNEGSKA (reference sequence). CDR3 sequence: CSARGDTFSGANVLTF. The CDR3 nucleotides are TGCAGTGCTCGCGGAGACACGTTTTCTGGGGCCAACGTCCTGACTTTC.

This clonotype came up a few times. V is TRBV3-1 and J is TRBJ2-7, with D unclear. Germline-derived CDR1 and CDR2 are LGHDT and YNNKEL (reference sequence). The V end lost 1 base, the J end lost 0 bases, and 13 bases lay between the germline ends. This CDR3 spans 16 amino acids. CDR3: CASSQGLPSLSYEQYF. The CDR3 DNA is TGTGCCAGCAGCCAAGGCCTGCCATCACTCTCCTACGAGCAGTACTTC.

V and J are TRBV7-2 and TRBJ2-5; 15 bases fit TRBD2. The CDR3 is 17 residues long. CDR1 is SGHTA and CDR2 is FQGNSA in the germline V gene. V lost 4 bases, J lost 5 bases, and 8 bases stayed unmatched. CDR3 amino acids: CASSSQGLAGGAETQYF. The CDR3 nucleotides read TGTGCCAGCAGCTCCCAGGGACTAGCGGGGGGCGCGGAGACCCAGTACTTC.

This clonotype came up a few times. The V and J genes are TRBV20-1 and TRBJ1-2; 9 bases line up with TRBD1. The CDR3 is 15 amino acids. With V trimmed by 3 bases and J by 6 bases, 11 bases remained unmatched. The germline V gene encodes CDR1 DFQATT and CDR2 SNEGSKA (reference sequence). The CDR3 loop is CSASESSDRGDGYTF. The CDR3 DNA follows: TGCAGTGCTAGCGAGAGTTCCGACAGGGGGGATGGCTACACCTTC.

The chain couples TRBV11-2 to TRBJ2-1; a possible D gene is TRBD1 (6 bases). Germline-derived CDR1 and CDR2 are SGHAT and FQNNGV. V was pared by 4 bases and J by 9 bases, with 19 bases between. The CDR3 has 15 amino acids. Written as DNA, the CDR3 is TGTGCCAGCAGCTCAGTGGGGCTCTCAGGGGTTGAGCAGTTCTTC. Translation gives CASSSVGLSGVEQFF.

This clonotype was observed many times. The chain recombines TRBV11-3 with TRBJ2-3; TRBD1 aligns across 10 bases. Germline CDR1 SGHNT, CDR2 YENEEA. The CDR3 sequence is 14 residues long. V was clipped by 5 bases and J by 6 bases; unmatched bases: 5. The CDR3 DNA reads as TGTGCCAGCAGCCGGGACAGGGGCATGGATACGCAGTATTTT. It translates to CASSRDRGMDTQYF.

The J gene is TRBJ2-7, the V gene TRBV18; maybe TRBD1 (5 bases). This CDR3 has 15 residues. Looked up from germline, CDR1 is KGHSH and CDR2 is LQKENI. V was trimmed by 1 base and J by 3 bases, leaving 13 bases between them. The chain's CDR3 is CASSPLQGPGYEQYF. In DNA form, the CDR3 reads TGTGCCAGCTCACCACTTCAGGGTCCGGGCTACGAGCAGTACTTC.

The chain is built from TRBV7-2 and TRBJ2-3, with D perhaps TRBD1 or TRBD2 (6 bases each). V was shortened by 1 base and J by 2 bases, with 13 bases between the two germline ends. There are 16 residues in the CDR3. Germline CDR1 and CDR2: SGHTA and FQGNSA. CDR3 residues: CASSLESGAVTDTQYF. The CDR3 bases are TGTGCCAGCAGCTTAGAGTCGGGGGCCGTCACAGATACGCAGTATTTT. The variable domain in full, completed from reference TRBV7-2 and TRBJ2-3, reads GAGVSQSPSNKVTEKGKDVELRCDPISGHTALYWYRQSLGQGLEFLIYFQGNSAPDKSGLPSDRFSAERTGGSVSTLTIQRTQQEDSAVYLCASSLESGAVTDTQYFGPGTRLTVL.

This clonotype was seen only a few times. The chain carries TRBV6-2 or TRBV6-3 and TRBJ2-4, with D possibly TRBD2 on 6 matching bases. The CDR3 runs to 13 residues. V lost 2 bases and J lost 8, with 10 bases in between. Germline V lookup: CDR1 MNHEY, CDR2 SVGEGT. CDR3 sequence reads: CASSYPREDIQYF. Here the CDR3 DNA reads TGTGCCAGCAGTTACCCGAGGGAGGACATTCAGTACTTC.

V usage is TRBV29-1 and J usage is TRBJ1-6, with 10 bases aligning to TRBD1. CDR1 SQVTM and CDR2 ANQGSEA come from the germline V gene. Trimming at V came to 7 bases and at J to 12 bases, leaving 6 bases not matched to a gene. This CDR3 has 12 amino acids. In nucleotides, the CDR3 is TGCAGCGCTGCGCGGACAGGGGGACCCCTCCACTTT. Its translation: CSAARTGGPLHF.

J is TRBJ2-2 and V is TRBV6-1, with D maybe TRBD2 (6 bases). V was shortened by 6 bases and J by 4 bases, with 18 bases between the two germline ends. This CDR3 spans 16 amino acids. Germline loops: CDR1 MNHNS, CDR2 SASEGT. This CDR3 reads CASSKGGSGGTGELFF. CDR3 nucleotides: TGTGCCAGCAGCAAGGGAGGTAGCGGCGGCACCGGGGAGCTGTTTTTT.

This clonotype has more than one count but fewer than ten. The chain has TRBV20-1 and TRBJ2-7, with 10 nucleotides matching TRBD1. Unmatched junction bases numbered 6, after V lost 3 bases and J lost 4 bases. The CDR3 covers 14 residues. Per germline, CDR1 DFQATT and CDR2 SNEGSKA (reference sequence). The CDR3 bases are TGCAGTGCTAGGGGACAGGGGTTTTCGTACGAGCAGTACTTC. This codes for CSARGQGFSYEQYF.

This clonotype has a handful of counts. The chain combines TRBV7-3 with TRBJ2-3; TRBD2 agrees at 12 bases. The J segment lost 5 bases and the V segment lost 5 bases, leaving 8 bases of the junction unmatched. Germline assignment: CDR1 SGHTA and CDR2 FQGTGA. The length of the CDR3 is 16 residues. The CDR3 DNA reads TGTGCCAGCAGCACGCTAGCGGGGGGGGTAGGAGATACGCAGTATTTT. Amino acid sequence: CASSTLAGGVGDTQYF.

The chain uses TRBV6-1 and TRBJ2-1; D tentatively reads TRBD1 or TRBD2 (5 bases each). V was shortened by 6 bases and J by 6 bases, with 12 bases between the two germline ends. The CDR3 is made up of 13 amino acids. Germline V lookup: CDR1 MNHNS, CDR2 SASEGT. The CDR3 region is CASSPGTVNEQFF. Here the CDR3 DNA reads TGTGCCAGCAGCCCAGGGACCGTCAATGAGCAGTTCTTC.

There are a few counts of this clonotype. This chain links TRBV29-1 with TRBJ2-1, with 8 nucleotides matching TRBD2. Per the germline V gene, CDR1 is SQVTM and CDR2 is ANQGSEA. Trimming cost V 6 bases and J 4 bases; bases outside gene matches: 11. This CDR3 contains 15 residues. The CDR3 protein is CSVRALSGKYNEQFF. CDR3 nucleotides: TGCAGCGTCCGAGCACTTAGCGGGAAGTACAATGAGCAGTTCTTC.

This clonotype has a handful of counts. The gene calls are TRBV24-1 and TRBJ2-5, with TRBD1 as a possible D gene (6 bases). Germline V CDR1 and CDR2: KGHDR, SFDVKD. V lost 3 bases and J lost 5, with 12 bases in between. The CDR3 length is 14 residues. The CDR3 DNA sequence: TGTGCCACCAGTGATACAGACAGGATGGAGACCCAGTACTTC. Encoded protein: CATSDTDRMETQYF.

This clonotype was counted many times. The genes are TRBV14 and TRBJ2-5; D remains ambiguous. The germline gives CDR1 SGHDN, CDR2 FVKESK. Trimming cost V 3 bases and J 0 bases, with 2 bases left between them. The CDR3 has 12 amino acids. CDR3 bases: TGTGCCAGCAGCCAGAACCAAGAGACCCAGTACTTC. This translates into CASSQNQETQYF.

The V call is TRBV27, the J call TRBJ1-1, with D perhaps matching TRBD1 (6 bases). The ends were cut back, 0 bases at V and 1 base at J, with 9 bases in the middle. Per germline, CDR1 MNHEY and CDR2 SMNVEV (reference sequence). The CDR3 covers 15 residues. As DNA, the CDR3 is TGTGCCAGCAGTTTATCGCTCAGGGGGAACACTGAAGCTTTCTTT. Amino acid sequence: CASSLSLRGNTEAFF.

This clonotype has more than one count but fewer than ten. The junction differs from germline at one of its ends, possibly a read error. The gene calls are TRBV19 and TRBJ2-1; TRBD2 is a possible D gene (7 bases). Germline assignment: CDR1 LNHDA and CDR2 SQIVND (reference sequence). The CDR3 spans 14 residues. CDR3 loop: CASSTLTGGGERVF. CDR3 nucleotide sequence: TGTGCCAGTAGTACCCTAACAGGAGGGGGGGAGCGGGTCTTC.

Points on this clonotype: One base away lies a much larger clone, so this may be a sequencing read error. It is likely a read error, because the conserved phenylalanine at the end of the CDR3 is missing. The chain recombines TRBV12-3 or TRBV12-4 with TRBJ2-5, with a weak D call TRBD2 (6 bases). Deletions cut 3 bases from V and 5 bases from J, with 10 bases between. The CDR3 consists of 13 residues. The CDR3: CASSFGGVETQYY. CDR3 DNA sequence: TGTGCCAGCAGTTTCGGGGGTGTGGAGACCCAGTACTAC.